This T cell receptor beta chain appears in the sequencing data of a study of CD8 T cell repertoires and HIV-1 epitope variants. About the research overall: Tested: three Gag epitope families, Nef HW9 and YT9. Autologous T cell-negative cells served as antigen-presenting cells in equal numbers. An uncultured baseline aliquot held 1M T cells.

Repertoires were generated with immunoSEQ multiplex PCR, while TCRdb's copy carries only in-frame clones and drops some. The profile covers around 6,400 clones, with around two thirds appearing a single time and roughly 41% taken by the ten largest. With respect to this clone: Its target is unknown.

Study-level findings and limits: Of 9 or 10 antigen-specific beta clonotypes, 6 or 7 appeared to cross-react with escape variants.

This CDR3 region has 15 residues. V trimming: 4 bases; J trimming: 3 bases; junction bases outside the gene matches: 5. Germline CDR1 MGHRA, CDR2 YSYEKL. The chain uses TRBV4-1 and TRBJ2-2; 7 bases line up with TRBD1. Sequences were obtained from cultured CD8+ T cells derived from PBMCs. The sequence derives from a male donor with HIV. DNA of the CDR3: TGCGCCAGCAGCCCATGGGACAGAGACACCGGGGAGCTGTTTTTT. It is translated as CASSPWDRDTGELFF.